This entry describes one T cell receptor (beta chain). Its ends do not fully match the called genes, so a read error is possible. The table came from immunoSEQ multiplex PCR; TCRdb's copy has only in-frame clones and leaves some out. The sample gives tens of thousands of clones, around 92% of which show up once; just under 2% is in the top ten. Germline V gene lookup returns CDR1 SGHVS and CDR2 FNYEAQ. CDR3 length: 15 amino acids. The data are from a study of T cell changes during pregnancy in multiple sclerosis. Sequences were derived from peripheral blood, sampled in the third trimester of pregnancy. V and J are TRBV7-6 and TRBJ1-2; no clear D gene. This receptor was taken from a female donor in good health, enrolled as a control in a pregnancy study. The CDR3 nucleotides are TGTGCTAGCAGCTTAAATCGGCGGGCAGCGTATGGCTACACCTTC. Protein product: CASSLNRRAAYGYTF.